Described below is a single TCR beta chain sequence and its context. As yet, its antigen is unknown. These data belong to a study of cytomegalovirus exposure and HLA in healthy donors. Study findings and constraints: It was 160 or so TCR beta chains that were listed as cytomegalovirus-associated. Despite most TCR sequences being rare, some public TCRs occurred in many donors. For cytomegalovirus status, the classifier reportedly gave diagnoses with high specificity and sensitivity. In vitro, a few CMV-associated chains proved specific for CMV antigens.

Profiling relied on immunoSEQ multiplex PCR, and the TCRdb table lists in-frame clones only, not all of them. The sample lists 300,000 to 450,000 clones, about nine tenths occurring once. The germline CDR1 and CDR2 sequences are SGHTA and FQGNSA. This CDR3 comprises 15 residues. Trimming took 1 base from V and 7 from J; bases not matched to a gene: 8. The TCR sequence derives from a woman aged 18-30 years in good health and CMV-seronegative. This sequence joins TRBV7-2 and TRBJ2-7; 9 positions match TRBD2. The sample was PBMCs. CDR3: CASSLVAGGPREQYF. The CDR3 bases are TGTGCCAGCAGCTTAGTCGCGGGAGGGCCTAGGGAGCAGTACTTC.